This TCR beta chain came from a study of Graves' ophthalmopathy and Graves' hyperthyroidism. In the study overall: Specimen type is peripheral blood, obtained at initial diagnosis before any treatment.

On this clonotype itself: Its antigen is undetermined.

The study enrolled ophthalmopathy donors with moderate-to-severe activity, CAS ≥3, NOSPECS ≥4 and duration under 3 months. The J segment lost 0 bases and the V segment lost 4 bases, leaving 3 bases of the junction unmatched. The CDR3 covers 16 residues. Looked up from germline, CDR1 is SGHRS and CDR2 is YFSETQ. General study results and limits: Most clonotypes expanded in thyroid above 0.001 frequency were present in blood too.

For repertoire sequencing, the TCR beta CDR3 regions were amplified from RNA transcripts. After a first-round RT-PCR with HTBI primers, a second-round multiplex PCR was run. TCRdb fed the multiplex PCR reads into MiXCR, producing one record per CDR3 protein. The sample yields 740,000 or so distinct CDR3 sequences, roughly 41% seen once. The clonotype originates from an adult man with Graves' ophthalmopathy. Sequenced material: peripheral blood. V is TRBV5-1 and J is TRBJ2-2; 10 nucleotides line up with TRBD2. CDR3 protein: CASSPGTSANTGELFF. CDR3 nucleotides: TGCGCCAGCAGCCCCGGGACTAGCGCGAACACCGGGGAGCTGTTTTTT.